These 17 T cell receptor beta chains originate from one sample sequenced in a study of PD-L1 blockade in urothelial cancer. The repertoire was sequenced with immunoSEQ multiplex PCR; TCRdb's copy has only in-frame clones and lacks some. The sample has roughly 41,000 clones, 82% seen once; the top ten hold more than 15%. The specimen comprised PBMCs, sampled around atezolizumab (anti-PD-L1) treatment. Source of these receptors: a man aged 60 to 75 with urothelial cancer.

This sequence joins TRBV28 and TRBJ2-7; D may be TRBD1 (6 bases). The germline V and J ends were trimmed by 5 bases and 2 bases, with 10 bases remaining between them. The CDR3 has 13 residues. The germline V gene encodes CDR1 MDHEN and CDR2 SYDVKM. The chain's CDR3 is CASSQGTPYEQYF. The CDR3 DNA sequence: TGTGCCAGCAGTCAGGGGACCCCCTACGAGCAGTACTTC.

V is TRBV9 and J is TRBJ1-2; 7 bases fit TRBD1. The CDR3 is 12 residues long. CDR1 is SGDLS, CDR2 YYNGEE, per germline. The J segment lost 4 bases and the V segment lost 9 bases, leaving 6 bases of the junction unmatched. CDR3: CAMPDRSYGYTF. The CDR3 DNA is TGTGCCATGCCGGACAGGTCCTATGGCTACACCTTC.

The chain has TRBV6-1 and TRBJ2-5, with no clear D. CDR1 and CDR2 from the germline V gene are MNHNS and SASEGT. With 2 bases removed from V and 9 bases from J, the gap between germline ends came to 16 bases. The length of the CDR3 is 14 residues. The CDR3 spells CASSESGRALAQYF. Written as DNA, the CDR3 is TGTGCCAGCAGTGAATCTGGTAGAGCCCTGGCCCAGTACTTC.

The CDR3 loop is CASSPPEQETQYF. In nucleotides, the CDR3 is TGTGCCAGCAGCCCCCCGGAGCAAGAGACCCAGTACTTC. J is TRBJ2-5 and V is TRBV2; D is undetermined. This CDR3 has 13 residues. Between the trimmed V and J ends, which lost 6 bases and 2 bases, there was a span of 10 bases. The V gene's germline CDR1 is SNHLY and CDR2 FYNNEI.

This sequence joins TRBV10-2 and TRBJ2-3; possibly TRBD1 for D (5 bases). The ends were cut back, 3 bases at V and 6 bases at J, with 10 bases in the middle. The CDR3 is 13 residues long. Germline V lookup: CDR1 WSHSY, CDR2 SAAADI. Here the CDR3 DNA reads TGCGCCAGCAGTGAATGGGGCTCTGATACGCAGTATTTT. The encoded protein is CASSEWGSDTQYF.

The chain links TRBV28 to TRBJ2-1; TRBD1 aligns across 12 bases. Germline V gene data show CDR1 as MDHEN and CDR2 as SYDVKM. Unmatched junction bases numbered 7, after V lost 11 bases and J lost 8 bases. The CDR3 contains 13 residues. The CDR3 coding sequence is TGTGCCGCCGGGACAGGGGGCAGGGATGAGCAGTTCTTC. This sequence encodes CAAGTGGRDEQFF.

The chain combines TRBV10-3 with TRBJ1-4, with TRBD1 matching 8 bases. V shed 2 bases, J shed 8 bases, and the junction held 7 bases outside the gene matches. The CDR3 loop spans 15 amino acids. Germline V gives CDR1 ENHRY, CDR2 SYGVKD. The chain's CDR3 is CAISEAGTGGEKLFF. The CDR3 nucleotides read TGTGCCATCAGTGAGGCCGGGACAGGAGGAGAAAAACTGTTTTTT.

This sequence joins TRBV9 and TRBJ1-1; 7 positions agree with TRBD1. The CDR3 covers 15 residues. Germline V gives CDR1 SGDLS, CDR2 YYNGEE. V dropped 1 base and J dropped 5; count of bases not matched to a gene: 8. CDR3 loop: CASSVSQGGWTEAFF. CDR3 coding DNA: TGTGCCAGCAGCGTAAGTCAGGGGGGTTGGACTGAAGCTTTCTTT. The whole variable domain, remainder taken from reference TRBV9 and TRBJ1-1, is DSGVTQTPKHLITATGQRVTLRCSPRSGDLSVYWYQQSLDQGLQFLIQYYNGEERAKGNILERFSAQQFPDLHSELNLSSLELGDSALYFCASSVSQGGWTEAFFGQGTRLTVV.

The chain links TRBV19 to TRBJ1-5; D is unclear. This CDR3 has 15 amino acids. Germline CDR1 reads LNHDA; CDR2 reads SQIVND (reference sequence). Between the trimmed V and J ends, which lost 2 bases and 0 bases, there was a span of 8 bases. The CDR3 loop is CASSITHYSNQPQHF. The CDR3 nucleotides are TGTGCCAGTAGTATAACACACTATAGCAATCAGCCCCAGCATTTT.

The J gene is TRBJ2-1, the V gene TRBV5-1; 11 bases agree with TRBD2. The germline V gene encodes CDR1 SGHRS and CDR2 YFSETQ. V lost 0 bases, J lost 1 base, and 3 bases stayed unmatched. The CDR3 has 17 amino acids. The DNA of the CDR3 is TGCGCCAGCAGCTTGGTACCTAGCGGGGGGTCCTACAATGAGCAGTTCTTC. It is translated as CASSLVPSGGSYNEQFF. Combining the CDR3 with reference TRBV5-1 and TRBJ2-1 gives the whole variable domain KAGVTQTPRYLIKTRGQQVTLSCSPISGHRSVSWYQQTPGQGLQFLFEYFSETQRNKGNFPGRFSGRQFSNSRSEMNVSTLELGDSALYLCASSLVPSGGSYNEQFFGPGTRLTVL.

The chain uses TRBV4-1 and TRBJ2-1, with a possible D match to TRBD2 (5 bases). The germline V gene encodes CDR1 MGHRA and CDR2 YSYEKL. The CDR3 consists of 15 residues. V dropped 0 bases and J dropped 6 bases, with 12 bases sitting between them. Here the CDR3 reads CASSQEGTGSNEQFF. The CDR3 DNA sequence: TGCGCCAGCAGCCAAGAAGGCACGGGGAGCAATGAGCAGTTCTTC.

This chain connects TRBV29-1 to TRBJ2-1; 8 bases are a match to TRBD1. Germline CDR1 and CDR2: SQVTM and ANQGSEA. The V and J ends lost 7 bases and 4 bases, in that order; junction bases with no gene match: 6. CDR3 size: 13 residues. Written as DNA, the CDR3 is TGCAGCGCAGGGGGCGTTTCGTACAATGAGCAGTTCTTC. Its translation is CSAGGVSYNEQFF.

The rearrangement uses TRBV5-1 and TRBJ1-6, with unresolved D. V lost 4 bases, J lost 5 bases, and 13 bases lay in between. Germline lookup yields CDR1 SGHRS and CDR2 YFSETQ. The CDR3 is 15 amino acids. CDR3 sequence: CASSPRIGDNSPLHF. The DNA for the CDR3 is TGCGCCAGCAGCCCCCGGATTGGAGATAATTCACCCCTCCACTTT.

The V call is TRBV11-2, the J call TRBJ2-7; possible D gene TRBD1, 6 bases. Between the trimmed V and J ends, which lost 2 bases and 2 bases, there was a span of 13 bases. The CDR3 is 15 amino acids. Germline V gene data show CDR1 as SGHAT and CDR2 as FQNNGV. The CDR3 is CASSLSQGTTYEQYF. In DNA, the CDR3 is TGTGCCAGCAGCTTATCTCAGGGGACAACCTACGAGCAGTACTTC.

This clone has just a few counts. For the CDR3, the DNA is TGTGCCACCCTGGGAGGCTACAATTCACCCCTCCACTTT. Its protein product is CATLGGYNSPLHF. The J gene is TRBJ1-6, the V gene TRBV2; D is unresolved. V lost 10 bases, J lost 7 bases, and 14 bases lay in between. The CDR3 runs to 13 residues. Germline CDR1 SNHLY, CDR2 FYNNEI.

This rearrangement joins TRBV29-1 to TRBJ2-1, with TRBD1 identical over 9 bases. This CDR3 is built from 15 residues. V lost 1 base, J lost 2 bases, and 3 bases stayed unmatched. Germline V CDR1 and CDR2: SQVTM, ANQGSEA. CDR3 residues: CSVEGDREAYNEQFF. The CDR3 DNA reads as TGCAGCGTTGAAGGGGACAGGGAGGCCTACAATGAGCAGTTCTTC.

CDR3 coding DNA: TGTGCCAGCAAAAGGGGGGAAGCGGGGGGGAAAGAGACCCAGTACTTC. As protein: CASKRGEAGGKETQYF. This chain joins TRBV2 and TRBJ2-5, with 10 bases aligning to TRBD2. The germline gives CDR1 SNHLY, CDR2 FYNNEI. CDR3 length: 16 amino acids. The ends lost 7 bases at V and 3 bases at J; junction bases unmatched: 11.